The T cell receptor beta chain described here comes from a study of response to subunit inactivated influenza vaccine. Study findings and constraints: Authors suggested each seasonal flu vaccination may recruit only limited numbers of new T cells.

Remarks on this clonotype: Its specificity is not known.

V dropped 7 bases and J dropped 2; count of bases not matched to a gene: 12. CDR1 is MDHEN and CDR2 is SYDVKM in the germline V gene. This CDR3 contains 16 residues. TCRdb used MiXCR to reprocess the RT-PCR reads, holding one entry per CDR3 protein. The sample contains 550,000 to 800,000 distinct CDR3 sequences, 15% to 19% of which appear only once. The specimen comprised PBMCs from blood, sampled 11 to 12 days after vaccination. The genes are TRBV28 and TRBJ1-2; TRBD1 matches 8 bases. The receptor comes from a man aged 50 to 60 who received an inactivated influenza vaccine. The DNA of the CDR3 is TGTGCCAGCAACTACGGAGACAGGGGTCGCAACTATGGCTACACCTTC. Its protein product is CASNYGDRGRNYGYTF.